Below, one T cell receptor (beta chain) is given with its context. The antigen it recognizes is unknown. No base qualities exist here, and no much larger clone lies one base off it. Libraries came from RT-PCR. TCRdb shows the sequencer as NextSeq 550. TCRdb reworked the public reads: Q25 trimming with fastp, MiXCR clone assembly, productive beta chains retained. Each record represents a unique CDR3 protein, reported with the most common genes and DNA among its rows. Counted in this sample were more than 850,000 distinct CDR3 sequences; about a sixth of them appeared once. The top ten hold 6% of the sample. This entry belongs to a study of patients and donors after allogeneic stem cell transplantation (dated by TCRdb to between 2020 and 2021). According to the germline V gene (reference sequence), CDR1 reads SGHAT and CDR2 reads FQDESV. Taken from cysteine to phenylalanine, the CDR3 has 18 residues. Here the CDR3 DNA is all that survives: 54 bases in frame from base 1. After removal of 5 bases from V and 0 bases from J, the junction retains 11 bases not matched to a gene.

Sequencing was performed on blood, either unsorted or a sorted T cell fraction (not recorded which). The rearranged segments are TRBV11-1 and TRBJ2-2, and 8 bases in between align with TRBD2. The TCR comes from a human donor who was either an allogeneic HSCT recipient or a stem cell or donor lymphocyte infusion donor (not recorded which). It is not recorded whose cells these are; they may come from a transplant donor. In nucleotides, the sequence is TGTGCCAGCAGCCCCGGCCACCCTAGCGGGTCGAACACCGGGGAGCTGTTTTTT. Its coded protein is CASSPGHPSGSNTGELFF. Here the CDR3 is joined to the reference TRBV11-1 and TRBJ2-2 genes, and the full variable domain is: EAEVAQSPRYKITEKSQAVAFWCDPISGHATLYWYRQILGQGPELLVQFQDESVVDDSQLPKDRFSAERLKGVDSTLKIQPAELGDSAMYLCASSPGHPSGSNTGELFFGEGSRLTVL.